A single sample is the source of the 27 T cell receptor beta chains below, sequenced in a study of CD8+ T cells in alopecia areata. Investigators isolated RNA and reverse transcribed it into cDNA to act as the sequencing template. Libraries were prepared by immunoSEQ multiplex PCR; TCRdb keeps only in-frame clonotypes and omits some of them. The sample comprises more than 200,000 clones, roughly two thirds of which are singletons, and around 1.2% rests with the top ten. Here the sequenced sample was CD4+ T cells sorted from blood, taken at week 0. The receptor source for this set is a human donor with alopecia areata.

The chain combines TRBV29-1 with TRBJ2-3; D is perhaps TRBD1 (7 bases). The germline CDR1 and CDR2 sequences are SQVTM and ANQGSEA. CDR3 length equals 14 residues. V gave up 4 bases and J gave up 4 bases, with 15 bases separating them. The CDR3 DNA follows: TGCAGCGTTGCAGGGCAGGGGGGCCCAGATACGCAGTATTTT. Translated: CSVAGQGGPDTQYF.

This clone appeared a few times. The CDR3 loop reads CASSSGTGGVQYF. CDR3 DNA: TGTGCCAGCAGCTCCGGAACAGGGGGGGTTCAGTACTTC. The chain employs TRBV9 and TRBJ2-4, with D perhaps matching TRBD1 (8 bases). Trimming stripped 4 bases from V and 11 bases from J, with 16 bases between. CDR1 and CDR2 from the germline V gene are SGDLS and YYNGEE. This CDR3 has 13 amino acids.

This sequence joins TRBV29-1 and TRBJ2-1, with D possibly being TRBD1 (5 bases). Germline V gene lookup returns CDR1 SQVTM and CDR2 ANQGSEA. V lost 1 base, J lost 1 base, and 11 bases lay in between. The length of the CDR3 is 15 residues. This CDR3 reads CSVEGQLNSYNEQFF. CDR3 coding DNA: TGCAGCGTTGAAGGACAGCTCAATTCCTACAATGAGCAGTTCTTC.

This chain connects TRBV7-9 to TRBJ2-7; the D gene is possibly TRBD1 (7 bases). Germline V CDR1 and CDR2: SEHNR, FQNEAQ (reference sequence). This CDR3 contains 14 residues. V was clipped by 4 bases and J by 6 bases, with 16 bases between them. CDR3 in DNA: TGTGCCAGCAGCTGGCGACAGGGAGGAATCGAGCAGTACTTC. Translated, it gives CASSWRQGGIEQYF.

The chain links TRBV4-2 to TRBJ2-2; 11 bases fit TRBD1. Unmatched junction bases numbered 6, after V lost 3 bases and J lost 3 bases. CDR1 is LGHNA, CDR2 YNFKEQ, per germline. The CDR3 totals 17 residues. In DNA, the CDR3 is TGTGCCAGCAGCCACGGCGGACAGGGGGCATACACCGGGGAGCTGTTTTTT. This encodes CASSHGGQGAYTGELFF.

This clone has a handful of counts. The chain carries TRBV29-1 and TRBJ2-2; a weak D match, TRBD2 (6 bases). Germline lookup yields CDR1 SQVTM and CDR2 ANQGSEA. The CDR3 runs 12 residues. V lost 6 bases, J lost 5 bases, and 10 bases lay in between. The CDR3 DNA sequence: TGCAGCGTGGGAGGTATTACCGGGGAGCTGTTTTTT. Translating gives CSVGGITGELFF.

The chain combines TRBV18 with TRBJ2-5, with D unclear. The CDR3 totals 14 residues. Germline V gives CDR1 KGHSH, CDR2 LQKENI. Trimming pared 3 bases from V and 1 base from J, leaving 9 bases between. The CDR3 is CASSPLERQETQYF. The CDR3 DNA follows: TGTGCCAGCTCACCGCTCGAGCGCCAAGAGACCCAGTACTTC.

This chain links TRBV2 with TRBJ1-1; no clear D gene. V shed 2 bases and J shed 3 bases, with 13 bases lying between them. Germline V lookup: CDR1 SNHLY, CDR2 FYNNEI. The CDR3 extends over 15 amino acids. This chain's CDR3 is CASSEFAARDTEAFF. CDR3 bases: TGTGCCAGCAGTGAATTCGCAGCCCGGGACACTGAAGCTTTCTTT.

The J gene is TRBJ2-1, the V gene TRBV25-1; D is perhaps TRBD1 (6 bases). The CDR3 is 15 residues long. The germline V gene has CDR1 MGHDK and CDR2 SYGVNS. V was clipped by 0 bases and J by 6 bases, with 12 bases between them. The CDR3 is CASSEYGQGPNEQFF. The CDR3 DNA follows: TGTGCCAGCAGTGAATACGGGCAGGGGCCCAATGAGCAGTTCTTC. The variable domain in full, completed from reference TRBV25-1 and TRBJ2-1, reads EADIYQTPRYLVIGTGKKITLECSQTMGHDKMYWYQQDPGMELHLIHYSYGVNSTEKGDLSSESTVSRIRTEHFPLTLESARPSHTSQYLCASSEYGQGPNEQFFGPGTRLTVL.

The chain couples TRBV29-1 to TRBJ1-5, with TRBD1 as a possible D gene (6 bases). This CDR3 is 14 amino acids long. V was pared by 6 bases and J by 5 bases, with 17 bases between. Per germline, CDR1 SQVTM and CDR2 ANQGSEA. The CDR3 nucleotides are TGCAGCGTCTCGGACAGCACAAGGGATCAGCCCCAGCATTTT. The encoded protein is CSVSDSTRDQPQHF.

The V call is TRBV30, the J call TRBJ1-3, with no clear D. The CDR3 covers 15 residues. Per the germline V gene, CDR1 is GTSNPN and CDR2 is SVGIG (reference sequence). The V end was cut by 1 base, the J end by 0 bases, with 10 bases between. The CDR3 nucleotides are TGTGCCTGGAGTGCTCTGGTAGTCTCTGGAAACACCATATATTTT. Its protein is CAWSALVVSGNTIYF.

The chain carries TRBV29-1 and TRBJ1-1; D gene uncertain. V lost 6 bases to trimming and J lost 1 base, with 12 bases between them. Germline V lookup: CDR1 SQVTM, CDR2 ANQGSEA. The CDR3 runs to 13 residues. The CDR3 spells CSVVFRQNTEAFF. As DNA, the CDR3 is TGCAGCGTCGTATTCAGGCAGAACACTGAAGCTTTCTTT.

This chain links TRBV19 with TRBJ2-2; D is unresolved. The germline gives CDR1 LNHDA, CDR2 SQIVND (reference sequence). The CDR3 covers 14 residues. Trimming stripped 6 bases from V and 1 base from J, with 9 bases between. This CDR3 is CASRWLENTGELFF. CDR3 DNA: TGTGCCAGTAGATGGCTTGAGAACACCGGGGAGCTGTTTTTT.

The CDR3 loop reads CSARETGTQYF. In nucleotides, the CDR3 is TGCAGTGCTAGGGAGACTGGGACCCAGTACTTC. The rearrangement uses TRBV20-1 and TRBJ2-5; unclear D gene. The V and J ends lost 3 bases and 7 bases respectively, with 9 bases between them. The CDR3 has 11 amino acids. Germline V gene data show CDR1 as DFQATT and CDR2 as SNEGSKA (reference sequence).

The chain has TRBV7-9 and TRBJ2-5; D gene ambiguous. V lost 4 bases to trimming and J lost 5 bases, with 14 bases between them. The CDR3 runs to 14 residues. CDR1 SEHNR and CDR2 FQNEAQ come from the germline V gene (reference sequence). In DNA form, the CDR3 reads TGTGCCAGCAGCTCGCTCAAGGCACGGGAGACCCAGTACTTC. This encodes CASSSLKARETQYF.

To note about this clone: The sample holds other DNA sequences that translate to the same CDR3. The J gene is TRBJ2-3, the V gene TRBV9; 8 nucleotides align to TRBD2. This CDR3 region has 16 residues. V lost 0 bases, J lost 1 base, and 4 bases stayed unmatched. Germline CDR1 is SGDLS and CDR2 is YYNGEE. The CDR3 coding sequence is TGTGCCAGCAGCGTAGGAAGTAGCGGGGGCACAGATACGCAGTATTTT. Residues: CASSVGSSGGTDTQYF.

This clone was seen a few times. The V call is TRBV19, the J call TRBJ2-7; perhaps TRBD2 as D (6 bases). Germline CDR1 and CDR2: LNHDA and SQIVND (reference sequence). V lost 7 bases, J lost 2 bases, and 18 bases lay in between. The CDR3 runs 15 residues. DNA for the CDR3: TGTGCCAGTACTTCCTCCCCCGGGGGAGCCTACGAGCAGTACTTC. Its protein is CASTSSPGGAYEQYF. The whole variable domain, remainder taken from reference TRBV19 and TRBJ2-7, is DGGITQSPKYLFRKEGQNVTLSCEQNLNHDAMYWYRQDPGQGLRLIYYSQIVNDFQKGDIAEGYSVSREKKESFPLTVTSAQKNPTAFYLCASTSSPGGAYEQYFGPGTRLTVT.

This chain joins TRBV14 and TRBJ2-1, with 11 bases aligning to TRBD1. The junction had 5 bases not matched to a gene; V was cut back by 1 base and J by 6 bases. Per the germline V gene, CDR1 is SGHDN and CDR2 is FVKESK. The CDR3 consists of 16 residues. The CDR3 DNA reads as TGTGCCAGCAGCCAAGTTGCCGGGACAGGGGGCAATGAGCAGTTCTTC. Translating gives CASSQVAGTGGNEQFF.

The chain recombines TRBV28 with TRBJ1-6, with 7 bases matching TRBD1. This CDR3 contains 14 residues. J lost 9 bases, V lost 6 bases, and 8 bases had no gene match. Germline assignment: CDR1 MDHEN and CDR2 SYDVKM. CDR3 residues: CASRPGTEGSPLHF. CDR3 sequence (DNA): TGTGCCAGCAGGCCCGGGACAGAGGGTTCACCCCTCCACTTT.

Only one count was recorded for this clone. This chain's CDR3 is CASSVENQETQYF. In DNA, the CDR3 is TGTGCCAGCAGCGTAGAGAACCAAGAGACCCAGTACTTC. The V and J genes are TRBV9 and TRBJ2-5; no clear D. Germline V lookup: CDR1 SGDLS, CDR2 YYNGEE. V was trimmed by 0 bases and J by 0 bases, leaving 3 bases between them. This CDR3 comprises 13 residues.

V is TRBV29-1 and J is TRBJ1-1; D might be TRBD1 (5 bases). Germline V CDR1 and CDR2: SQVTM, ANQGSEA. This CDR3 has 14 residues. V gave up 4 bases and J gave up 0 bases, with 12 bases separating them. This CDR3 is CSVARAILNTEAFF. The CDR3 nucleotides read TGCAGCGTTGCCAGGGCGATTTTGAACACTGAAGCTTTCTTT.

In this sample, this clone turned up a few times. The chain has TRBV7-6 and TRBJ2-3; D is unresolved. The CDR3 extends over 13 amino acids. V lost 0 bases to trimming and J lost 5 bases, with 6 bases between them. From germline, CDR1 is SGHVS and CDR2 FNYEAQ. CDR3 protein: CASSLARGDTQYF. CDR3 DNA: TGTGCCAGCAGCTTAGCGCGCGGAGATACGCAGTATTTT.

The rearrangement joins TRBV5-1 to TRBJ2-7, with D tentatively TRBD1 (5 bases). There are 15 residues in the CDR3. Germline V gene lookup returns CDR1 SGHRS and CDR2 YFSETQ. Trimming took off 0 bases at V and 0 bases at J, with 10 bases between the two ends. The CDR3 coding sequence is TGCGCCAGCAGCTTGGACAGGTTTAGCTCCTACGAGCAGTACTTC. It is translated as CASSLDRFSSYEQYF.

The rearrangement uses TRBV7-9 and TRBJ2-5; D tentatively reads TRBD1 or TRBD2 (5 bases each). The V gene's germline CDR1 is SEHNR and CDR2 FQNEAQ (reference sequence). There are 13 residues in the CDR3. Between the trimmed V and J ends, which lost 3 bases and 1 base, there was a span of 6 bases. The CDR3 reads CASSLGVQETQYF. CDR3 DNA sequence: TGTGCCAGCAGCTTGGGGGTCCAAGAGACCCAGTACTTC.

The chain couples TRBV30 to TRBJ2-3; D is unclear. The ends were cut back, 2 bases at V and 2 bases at J, with 8 bases in the middle. Germline assignment: CDR1 GTSNPN and CDR2 SVGIG (reference sequence). The CDR3 has 13 residues. The CDR3 DNA reads TGTGCCTGGAGTCTGGTCGTCACAGATACGCAGTATTTT. Protein: CAWSLVVTDTQYF.

The chain joins TRBV29-1 to TRBJ2-3; 7 nucleotides align to TRBD2. V lost 7 bases and J lost 6; bases outside the gene matches: 22. CDR3 length: 17 amino acids. The germline gives CDR1 SQVTM, CDR2 ANQGSEA. The CDR3 DNA is TGCAGCGCTGGACCGCTGTCAGCGGGGAGGAGCGGGGATACGCAGTATTTT. Protein sequence: CSAGPLSAGRSGDTQYF.

The CDR3 protein is CASGGSPTDTQYF. CDR3 DNA: TGTGCCAGCGGGGGTTCTCCCACAGATACGCAGTATTTT. V and J are TRBV28 and TRBJ2-3; D may correspond to TRBD1 or TRBD2 (5 bases each). CDR1 MDHEN and CDR2 SYDVKM come from the germline V gene. V dropped 8 bases and J dropped 2 bases, with 11 bases sitting between them. This CDR3 region has 13 residues.